The 2 T cell receptor beta chains reported below all come from one sample, sequenced in a study of shared clonotypes between healthy human individuals (dated by TCRdb to 2020 to 2021). For the CD8 naive samples, CD45RO-negative cells were positively selected for CCR7, yielding a CD45RA+CCR7+ population from which TemRA cells were excluded. Receptor libraries were prepared by the immunoSEQ multiplex PCR assay. Held by TCRdb, this immuneACCESS table contains in-frame sequences only and omits some clones. Under half of the omission traces to an unresolved V gene where checked; the cause of the rest is unknown. Present in this sample are about 2.1 million clones, roughly 95% of which were seen just once. The top ten constitute under 2% of the sample. The sample comprised naive CD8+ T cells from PBMCs. This specimen's cell subset or site label, per the study, means: CD45RA+CCR7+. All receptors derive from a man aged 18-30 years in good health. Some clones in this sample may be carry-over from other donors' samples.

V is TRBV27 and J is TRBJ2-2, with 7 nucleotides matching TRBD2. The J segment lost 6 bases and the V segment lost 6 bases, leaving 10 bases of the junction unmatched. The CDR3 has 15 residues. Germline lookup yields CDR1 MNHEY and CDR2 SMNVEV (reference sequence). In DNA form, the CDR3 reads TGTGCCAGCAGCTATACCACGGGAGGCTCCGGGGAGCTGTTTTTT. This translates into CASSYTTGGSGELFF.

This chain joins TRBV5-1 and TRBJ2-3; 13 bases agree with TRBD2. The CDR3 runs to 16 residues. The V gene end was trimmed by 4 bases and the J gene end by 2 bases; junction bases not matched to a gene: 4. Germline CDR1 is SGHRS and CDR2 is YFSETQ. The CDR3 sequence: CASSRLAGGITDTQYF. The DNA of the CDR3 is TGCGCCAGCAGCCGACTAGCGGGAGGCATCACAGATACGCAGTATTTT. Full variable domain (outside the CDR3, taken from reference TRBV5-1 and TRBJ2-3): KAGVTQTPRYLIKTRGQQVTLSCSPISGHRSVSWYQQTPGQGLQFLFEYFSETQRNKGNFPGRFSGRQFSNSRSEMNVSTLELGDSALYLCASSRLAGGITDTQYFGPGTRLTVL.